The source of this T cell receptor beta chain is a study of early T cells in non-severe SARS-CoV-2 infection. The CDR3 is 14 amino acids. Germline V gene sequence: CDR1 MDHEN, CDR2 SYDVKM. Trimming stripped 6 bases from V and 4 bases from J, with 16 bases between. Attached unique molecular identifiers marked individual cDNA molecules. MiXCR was run by TCRdb on the 5' RACE reads, yielding one entry per CDR3 protein. This table holds around 53,000 distinct CDR3 sequences, approximately 10% found once. This rearrangement joins TRBV28 to TRBJ2-7; D perhaps matches TRBD2 (6 bases). Input material: whole blood. The source of this sequence is an adult who was a healthcare worker with PCR-confirmed SARS-CoV-2 infection or an uninfected control (not recorded which). In DNA, the CDR3 is TGTGCCAGCAGGTTAGACTCGACTAGGTACGAGCAGTACTTC. Its protein product is CASRLDSTRYEQYF.